This T cell receptor beta chain was sequenced during a study of T cell repertoires in cytomegalovirus infection. At the level of the study: Both CMV infection and a matching HLA type were indicated by public TCR beta signatures.

TCRdb reanalysed the reads using MiXCR and keeps one entry per CDR3 protein. The profile shows approximately 700,000 distinct CDR3 sequences, approximately 40% of them singletons. This clonotype was recorded a few times. Its specificity is not known. Study results and limitations: Across the ex vivo response, the dominant clonotypes were HLA-C-restricted CMV-specific TCR beta clonotypes. Using cumulative public TCR beta family frequency, the authors identified those who carried CMV together with the relevant HLA.

The V end was cut by 5 bases, the J end by 8 bases, with 12 bases between. Germline V gene lookup returns CDR1 SQVTM and CDR2 ANQGSEA. CDR3 size: 11 residues. The origin of this receptor is a human donor in good health (CMV status not recorded). Some clones in this sample may be carry-over from other donors' samples. The V gene is TRBV29-1, the J gene TRBJ1-2; D possibly corresponds to TRBD1 (5 bases). Sequenced sample: PBMCs. CDR3 loop: CSVNGGVGYTF. The DNA for the CDR3 is TGCAGCGTTAACGGGGGTGTGGGCTACACCTTC.